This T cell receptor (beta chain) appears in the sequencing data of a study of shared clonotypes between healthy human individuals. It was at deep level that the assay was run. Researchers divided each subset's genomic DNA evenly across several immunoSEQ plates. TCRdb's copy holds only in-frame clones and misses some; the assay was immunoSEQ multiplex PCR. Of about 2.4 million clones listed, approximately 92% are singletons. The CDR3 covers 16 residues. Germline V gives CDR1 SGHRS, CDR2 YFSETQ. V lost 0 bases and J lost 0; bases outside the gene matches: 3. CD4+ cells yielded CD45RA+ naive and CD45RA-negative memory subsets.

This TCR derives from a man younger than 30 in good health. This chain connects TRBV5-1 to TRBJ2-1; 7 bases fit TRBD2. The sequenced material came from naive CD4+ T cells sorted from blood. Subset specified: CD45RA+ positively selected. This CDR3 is CASSLGTSSSYNEQFF. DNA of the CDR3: TGCGCCAGCAGCTTGGGGACTAGTAGCTCCTACAATGAGCAGTTCTTC.